This is a list of T cell receptor beta chains from one sample in a study of T cell responses to AZD1222 COVID-19 vaccine. Generated by immunoSEQ multiplex PCR, the TCRdb table keeps only in-frame clones and is missing some. The sample lists roughly 140,000 clones; roughly 93% were seen once. The sequencing used peripheral blood, collected 28 days after the second AZD1222 dose. Every receptor here comes from an adult who received the AZD1222 COVID-19 vaccine. CDR3s include the opening cysteine and the closing phenylalanine or tryptophan. Each record gives: J gene, D gene, V gene, CDR3 length, CDR3 protein, CDR3 DNA. D genes are given only for firm matches.

j_gene: TRBJ1-3
d_gene: .
v_gene: TRBV6-5
len: 14
CDR3aa: CASGEGIGRNTIYF
CDR3nt: TGTGCCAGCGGGGAGGGGATAGGTAGAAACACCATATATTTT

j_gene: TRBJ2-1
d_gene: .
v_gene: TRBV5-4
len: 15
CDR3aa: CASSLVQGSYNEQFF
CDR3nt: TGTGCCAGCAGCTTGGTGCAGGGTTCCTACAATGAGCAGTTCTTC

j_gene: TRBJ1-2
d_gene: .
v_gene: TRBV6-2/TRBV6-3
len: 15
CDR3aa: CASSYSRDTLDGYTF
CDR3nt: TGTGCCAGCAGTTACTCCCGGGACACCCTGGATGGCTACACCTTC

j_gene: TRBJ2-7
d_gene: .
v_gene: TRBV18
len: 13
CDR3aa: CASSPGTSYEQYF
CDR3nt: TGTGCCAGCTCACCAGGGACATCCTACGAGCAGTACTTC

j_gene: TRBJ1-2
d_gene: TRBD1
v_gene: TRBV5-1
len: 13
CDR3aa: CASSWGQDYGYTF
CDR3nt: TGCGCCAGCAGCTGGGGACAGGATTATGGCTACACCTTC

j_gene: TRBJ2-7
d_gene: .
v_gene: TRBV5-1
len: 16
CDR3aa: CASSLAGTGASYEQYF
CDR3nt: TGCGCCAGCAGCTTGGCGGGAACCGGGGCCTCCTACGAGCAGTACTTC

j_gene: TRBJ1-2
d_gene: .
v_gene: TRBV7-2
len: 13
CDR3aa: CASSLGREVGYTF
CDR3nt: TGTGCCAGCAGCTTAGGACGTGAAGTCGGCTACACCTTC

j_gene: TRBJ1-5
d_gene: .
v_gene: TRBV6-4
len: 13
CDR3aa: CASSADSNQPQHF
CDR3nt: TGTGCCAGCAGTGCCGACAGTAATCAGCCCCAGCATTTT

j_gene: TRBJ1-4
d_gene: .
v_gene: TRBV5-4
len: 15
CDR3aa: CASSPSLAGNEKLFF
CDR3nt: TGTGCCAGCAGCCCTTCGCTGGCCGGTAATGAAAAACTGTTTTTT

j_gene: TRBJ1-2
d_gene: .
v_gene: TRBV27
len: 13
CDR3aa: CASSLYGSTGYTF
CDR3nt: TGTGCCAGCAGTTTATATGGGAGTACGGGCTACACCTTC

j_gene: TRBJ1-1
d_gene: .
v_gene: TRBV10-2
len: 14
CDR3aa: CASSESGRPTEAFF
CDR3nt: TGCGCCAGCAGTGAGTCAGGGCGCCCCACTGAAGCTTTCTTT

j_gene: TRBJ2-7
d_gene: TRBD2
v_gene: TRBV6-5
len: 15
CDR3aa: CASRDLAGYSYEQYF
CDR3nt: TGTGCCAGCAGAGACCTAGCGGGGTACTCCTACGAGCAGTACTTC

j_gene: TRBJ2-2
d_gene: TRBD2
v_gene: TRBV9
len: 16
CDR3aa: CASSEGLAGRTGELFF
CDR3nt: TGTGCCAGCAGCGAGGGACTAGCGGGACGGACCGGGGAGCTGTTTTTT

j_gene: TRBJ2-1
d_gene: TRBD2
v_gene: TRBV5-4
len: 16
CDR3aa: CASSTRTSGGGNEQFF
CDR3nt: TGTGCCAGCAGCACCAGGACTAGCGGGGGTGGCAATGAGCAGTTCTTC

j_gene: TRBJ1-6
d_gene: .
v_gene: TRBV10-3
len: 17
CDR3aa: CAISENNPGLANSPLHF
CDR3nt: TGTGCCATCAGTGAAAACAACCCTGGACTGGCGAATTCACCCCTCCACTTT

j_gene: TRBJ1-2
d_gene: TRBD1
v_gene: TRBV6-5
len: 15
CDR3aa: CASRLNRGINYGYTF
CDR3nt: TGTGCCAGCAGACTCAACAGGGGGATTAACTATGGCTACACCTTC